A selection of T cell receptor beta chains follows, all from one sample in a study of blood T cell repertoires in COVID-19. Produced via immunoSEQ multiplex PCR; TCRdb's table is partial and in-frame only. The sample has about 150,000 clones, over 70% seen once. Material for sequencing was peripheral blood. The receptors stem from a man older than 75 with acute or convalescent COVID-19. Each CDR3 is given with its conserved first and last residue. D genes are given only for firm matches. Size values are once, few and many counts, or a class for expanded clones, and some rows have none.

- | TRBJ2-2 | TRBV3-1/TRBV3-2 | - | CASSSRGGTGELFF | TGTGCCAGCAGCTCGAGGGGGGGCACCGGGGAGCTGTTTTTT
- | TRBJ1-3 | TRBV11-2 | - | CASSPWDIGNTIYF | TGTGCCAGCAGCCCTTGGGACATCGGAAACACCATATATTTT
- | TRBJ2-1 | TRBV11-3 | TRBD2 | CASSRGTSGSLYNEQFF | TGTGCCAGCAGCCGGGGGACTAGCGGGAGTCTGTACAATGAGCAGTTCTTC
once | TRBJ2-1 | TRBV10-3 | TRBD2 | CAISDTIGGGYNEQFF | TGTGCCATCAGTGATACGATCGGCGGGGGCTACAATGAGCAGTTCTTC
- | TRBJ1-1 | TRBV5-6 | - | CASSWRTEMNTEAFF | TGTGCCAGCAGCTGGAGGACAGAGATGAACACTGAAGCTTTCTTT
- | TRBJ1-2 | TRBV28 | TRBD1 | CASSDIRQGRNYGYTF | TGTGCCAGCAGTGACATACGACAGGGGAGGAACTATGGCTACACCTTC
- | TRBJ1-1 | TRBV27 | - | CASSAQVMNTEAFF | TGTGCCAGCAGTGCACAGGTTATGAACACTGAAGCTTTCTTT
- | TRBJ1-5 | TRBV9 | - | CASSVGQAGNQPQHF | TGTGCCAGCAGCGTCGGCCAAGCGGGCAATCAGCCCCAGCATTTT
few | TRBJ1-4 | TRBV19 | - | CASTPVTSNEKLFF | TGTGCCAGTACCCCAGTGACTTCTAATGAAAAACTGTTTTTT
- | TRBJ1-2 | TRBV19 | TRBD1 | CASTWTGLVGYGYTF | TGTGCCAGCACGTGGACAGGGTTGGTCGGATATGGCTACACCTTC
- | TRBJ1-6 | TRBV19 | - | CASSMGAGVDSPLHF | TGTGCCAGTAGTATGGGAGCAGGAGTAGACTCACCCCTCCACTTT
- | TRBJ2-5 | TRBV6-5 | - | CASSYSGTKETQYF | TGTGCCAGCAGTTACTCCGGGACAAAAGAGACCCAGTACTTC
- | TRBJ1-6 | TRBV2 | - | CASSVGRDYSPLHF | TGTGCCAGCAGTGTGGGCAGGGACTATTCACCCCTCCACTTT
once | TRBJ2-5 | TRBV29-1 | - | CSVAARLQETQYF | TGCAGCGTTGCCGCGAGACTACAAGAGACCCAGTACTTC
- | TRBJ2-5 | TRBV7-2 | - | CASSARGAIGTQYF | TGTGCCAGCAGCGCCAGGGGCGCCATTGGGACCCAGTACTTC
- | TRBJ1-6 | TRBV19 | - | CASRDSINSPLHF | TGTGCCAGTAGGGACAGTATTAATTCACCCCTCCACTTT
- | TRBJ2-7 | TRBV29-1 | TRBD1 | CSVRQGPYEQYF | TGCAGCGTTCGACAGGGTCCCTACGAGCAGTACTTC
- | TRBJ1-2 | TRBV12-3/TRBV12-4 | - | CASRPGGSYGYTF | TGTGCCAGCAGGCCGGGAGGGAGCTATGGCTACACCTTC
- | TRBJ1-1 | TRBV2 | TRBD1 | CASSDSGQGFTEAFF | TGTGCCAGCAGTGACTCGGGACAGGGTTTCACTGAAGCTTTCTTT
- | TRBJ2-3 | TRBV7-2 | - | CASSPGHLTDTQYF | TGTGCCAGCAGCCCGGGACACCTCACAGATACGCAGTATTTT
- | TRBJ1-1 | TRBV3-1/TRBV3-2 | - | CASSQAGHVNTEAFF | TGTGCCAGCAGCCAAGCGGGACACGTGAACACTGAAGCTTTCTTT
- | TRBJ1-2 | TRBV5-1 | - | CASSPPPGEGYTF | TGCGCCAGCAGCCCGCCCCCCGGGGAAGGCTACACCTTC
- | TRBJ1-6 | TRBV4-1 | - | CASSQVSRVRNSPLHF | TGCGCCAGCAGCCAAGTTTCGAGGGTCAGGAATTCACCCCTCCACTTT
- | TRBJ2-7 | TRBV28 | - | CASSFGGVPYEQYF | TGTGCCAGCAGTTTTGGCGGTGTCCCGTACGAGCAGTACTTC
- | TRBJ1-2 | TRBV19 | - | CASSISASPYGYTF | TGTGCCAGTAGTATCAGTGCATCTCCCTATGGCTACACCTTC
- | TRBJ2-1 | TRBV10-3 | TRBD2 | CAIMGGASGKDEQFF | TGTGCCATCATGGGGGGGGCTAGCGGGAAGGATGAGCAGTTCTTC
- | TRBJ1-1 | TRBV21-1 | - | CASSKSAGLKKQENTEAFF | TGTGCCAGCAGCAAAAGCGCTGGTCTTAAGAAACAAGAGAACACTGAAGCTTTCTTT
- | TRBJ1-3 | TRBV28 | - | CASSPTGYSGNTIYF | TGTGCCAGCAGTCCTACAGGTTACTCTGGAAACACCATATATTTT
- | TRBJ1-4 | TRBV11-2 | TRBD1 | CASSPLGQGFANEKLFF | TGTGCCAGCAGCCCCCTCGGACAGGGGTTCGCTAATGAAAAACTGTTTTTT
- | TRBJ1-1 | TRBV30 | - | CAWIFVHPGNTEAFF | TGTGCCTGGATTTTCGTCCACCCGGGGAACACTGAAGCTTTCTTT
- | TRBJ2-5 | TRBV2 | - | CASSERVLSQETQYF | TGTGCCAGCAGTGAGAGGGTTCTTAGCCAAGAGACCCAGTACTTC
- | TRBJ1-2 | TRBV7-6 | TRBD1 | CASSLGQGARDGYTF | TGTGCCAGCAGCTTAGGACAGGGGGCGAGGGATGGCTACACCTTC
- | TRBJ2-5 | TRBV11-1 | TRBD1 | CASSVRTGGFETQYF | TGTGCCAGCAGCGTACGGACAGGGGGCTTCGAGACCCAGTACTTC
- | TRBJ1-3 | TRBV18 | - | CASSPYGSSGNTIYF | TGTGCCAGCTCACCATACGGGTCATCCGGAAACACCATATATTTT
- | TRBJ2-1 | TRBV9 | TRBD1 | CASSVGPSGTDNEQFF | TGTGCCAGCAGCGTAGGCCCTTCCGGGACAGACAATGAGCAGTTCTTC
- | TRBJ2-6 | TRBV28 | TRBD1 | CASSLVGTGNSGANVLTF | TGTGCCAGCAGTTTAGTTGGGACAGGGAACTCTGGGGCCAACGTCCTGACTTTC
- | TRBJ1-1 | TRBV28 | TRBD1 | CASSLQGARTEAFF | TGTGCCAGCAGTTTACAGGGGGCGCGTACTGAAGCTTTCTTT
- | TRBJ2-7 | TRBV5-1 | - | CASSWETGLEQYF | TGCGCCAGCAGCTGGGAGACAGGTCTCGAGCAGTACTTC
- | TRBJ2-1 | TRBV5-8 | - | CASRGDPGREQFF | TGTGCCAGCCGCGGGGACCCCGGTCGAGAGCAGTTCTTC
- | TRBJ2-3 | TRBV7-2 | TRBD2 | CASSLTSGSTDTQYF | TGTGCCAGCAGCTTGACTAGCGGAAGCACAGATACGCAGTATTTT
- | TRBJ1-5 | TRBV7-2 | TRBD1 | CASSFYGTGGDRPQHF | TGTGCCAGCAGCTTCTACGGGACAGGGGGGGATAGGCCCCAGCATTTT
once | TRBJ1-2 | TRBV7-8 | - | CASSAQSPGVNYGYTF | TGTGCCAGCAGCGCCCAGAGCCCCGGGGTTAACTATGGCTACACCTTC
- | TRBJ2-7 | TRBV20-1 | TRBD1 | CSASRDRGYEQYF | TGCAGTGCTAGTCGGGACAGGGGCTACGAGCAGTACTTC
- | TRBJ2-2 | TRBV7-2 | TRBD1 | CASSSRGSGELFF | TGTGCCAGCAGCTCCAGGGGGTCCGGGGAGCTGTTTTTT
- | TRBJ2-5 | TRBV5-1 | - | CASSFGEVGETQYF | TGCGCCAGCAGCTTCGGTGAGGTAGGAGAGACCCAGTACTTC
- | TRBJ1-1 | TRBV4-1 | TRBD1 | CASSQFLGQLLFSEAFF | TGCGCCAGCAGCCAATTCTTGGGACAGTTATTATTCTCTGAAGCTTTCTTT
- | TRBJ2-7 | TRBV27 | - | CASSFLPGGEQYF | TGTGCCAGCAGTTTTCTCCCAGGGGGGGAGCAGTACTTC
- | TRBJ2-7 | TRBV28 | TRBD1 | CASSLWDRAVQYF | TGTGCCAGCAGTTTATGGGACAGGGCTGTGCAGTACTTC
- | TRBJ2-7 | TRBV7-8 | TRBD2 | CASSLVAVAGSSIYEQYF | TGTGCCAGCAGCTTAGTCGCGGTAGCGGGGTCAAGTATTTACGAGCAGTACTTC
- | TRBJ1-3 | TRBV3-1/TRBV3-2 | TRBD1 | CASSQSDRGSGNTIYF | TGTGCCAGCAGCCAATCGGACAGGGGCTCTGGAAACACCATATATTTT
- | TRBJ2-5 | TRBV9 | TRBD2 | CASSVAGGPQETQYF | TGTGCCAGCAGCGTAGCGGGGGGGCCTCAAGAGACCCAGTACTTC
- | TRBJ1-1 | TRBV27 | TRBD1 | CASRTGTVSTEAFF | TGTGCCAGCAGAACCGGGACAGTGAGCACTGAAGCTTTCTTT
few | TRBJ2-7 | TRBV28 | TRBD2 | CASSPGGVRTSYEQYF | TGTGCCAGCAGTCCGGGGGGGGTTAGGACTAGCTACGAGCAGTACTTC